This TCR beta chain is drawn from a study of regulatory T cells in long-lasting Graves disease. CDR1 is MNHEY, CDR2 SVGEGT, per germline. V was shortened by 3 bases and J by 3 bases, with 16 bases between the two germline ends. The CDR3 covers 16 residues. Both iRepertoire HTBI primers and Arm-PCR of CDR3 regions were used to build the TCR beta libraries. From the multiplex PCR reads, TCRdb called clonotypes with MiXCR, one entry per CDR3 protein. Here the sample spans 400,000 to 450,000 distinct CDR3 sequences, 14% to 15% being singletons. Time point: newly diagnosed GD, antithyroid drugs for less than 3 months. Researchers made the TCR library from RNA that was extracted from PBMCs. Graves' disease diagnosis relied on American Thyroid Association guidelines. A volume of roughly 8.4 milliliters of peripheral blood was collected in EDTA tubes. The sample holds many counts of this clonotype. This same sample was also taken into another study, of T cells in Graves' hyperthyroidism and ophthalmopathy. That paper adds: Orbital computed tomography and thyroid ultrasound, together with serum TRAb and thyroxine and clinical symptoms, were used for diagnoses. Ophthalmopathy was model-predicted a median around 6.7 months pre-onset.

Sequenced material: peripheral blood mononuclear cells (PBMCs), taken at new diagnosis, from a patient treated with antithyroid drugs. This receptor was identified in a woman aged 25 to 39 with Graves disease. This sequence joins TRBV6-2 or TRBV6-3 and TRBJ2-3; D is unclear. CDR3 in amino acids: CASSYGSPSRTDTQYF. For the CDR3, the DNA is TGTGCCAGCAGTTATGGTAGTCCCTCTAGGACAGATACGCAGTATTTT.